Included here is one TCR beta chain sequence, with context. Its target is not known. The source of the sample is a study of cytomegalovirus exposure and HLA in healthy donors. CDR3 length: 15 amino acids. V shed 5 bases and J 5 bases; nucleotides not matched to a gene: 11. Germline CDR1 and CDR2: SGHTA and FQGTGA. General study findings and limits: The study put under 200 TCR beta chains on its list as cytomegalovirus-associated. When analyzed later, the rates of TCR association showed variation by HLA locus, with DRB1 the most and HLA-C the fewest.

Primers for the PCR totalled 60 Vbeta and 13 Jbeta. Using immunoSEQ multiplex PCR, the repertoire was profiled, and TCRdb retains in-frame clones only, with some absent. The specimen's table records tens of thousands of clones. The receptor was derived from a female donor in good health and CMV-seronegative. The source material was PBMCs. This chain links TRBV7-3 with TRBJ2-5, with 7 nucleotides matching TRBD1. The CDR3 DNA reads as TGTGCCAGCAGCCTGACAGGGCCTAGGGGTGAGACCCAGTACTTC. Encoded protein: CASSLTGPRGETQYF. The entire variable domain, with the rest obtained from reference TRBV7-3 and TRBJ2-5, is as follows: GAGVSQTPSNKVTEKGKYVELRCDPISGHTALYWYRQSLGQGPEFLIYFQGTGAADDSGLPNDRFFAVRPEGSVSTLKIQRTERGDSAVYLCASSLTGPRGETQYFGPGTRLLVL.